The 19 T cell receptor beta chains given below trace back to one sample, sequenced in a study of T cells expressing NK-cell markers. TCRdb derives one entry per CDR3 protein from the 5' RACE reads, leaving out DNA. The sample yields 160,000 or so distinct CDR3 sequences, of which the top ten take up approximately 17%. Sample: blood T cells: a sorted CD56 or NKG2C T cell subset, CD4+ or CD8+ T cells, or bulk PBMC T cells (not recorded which). The receptors here all came from a woman between 18 and 75 years old in good health.

The chain employs TRBV21-1 and TRBJ1-5; TCRdb indicates TRBD1, and absent DNA this call remains unverified. TRBV21-1 is tagged as a pseudogene. The CDR3 spans 12 residues. CDR3 loop: CASTGTGQPQHF.

The J gene is TRBJ2-4, the V gene TRBV28. CDR1 is MDHEN, CDR2 SYDVKM, per germline. The length of the CDR3 is 13 residues. CDR3 in amino acids: CASSLGGVNIQYF.

The chain combines TRBV7-3 with TRBJ2-2; TCRdb's assignment of TRBD2 cannot be checked, as there is no DNA. This CDR3 region has 16 residues. CDR1 and CDR2 from the germline V gene are SGHTA and FQGTGA. CDR3 amino acids: CASSLTALKNTGELFF.

V usage is TRBV7-2 and J usage is TRBJ2-7; TCRdb lists TRBD2, though no DNA is available to test this call. CDR1 is SGHTA, CDR2 FQGNSA, per germline. There are 15 residues in the CDR3. CDR3 region: CASSHQASGSYEQYF.

The CDR3 sequence: CSVVRGGSNTQYF. This chain joins TRBV29-1 and TRBJ2-3; the D gene TCRdb calls, TRBD2, cannot be checked with no DNA. The CDR3 sequence is 13 residues long. In germline, CDR1 is SQVTM, CDR2 ANQGSEA.

The chain combines TRBV20-1 with TRBJ1-6. This CDR3 has 15 amino acids. The germline V gene encodes CDR1 DFQATT and CDR2 SNEGSKA (reference sequence). The CDR3 sequence is CSARTGPADNSPLHF.

This rearrangement joins TRBV20-1 to TRBJ2-1; the TCRdb D gene call, TRBD1, has no DNA to confirm it. Germline V gene lookup returns CDR1 DFQATT and CDR2 SNEGSKA (reference sequence). The CDR3 is 15 amino acids. The CDR3 sequence is CSARDWTQNRDEQFF.

The chain recombines TRBV5-1 with TRBJ2-5; TCRdb indicates TRBD2, and absent DNA this call remains unverified. The V gene's germline CDR1 is SGHRS and CDR2 YFSETQ. The CDR3 consists of 16 residues. The CDR3 spells CASSSQGLAGQETQYF.

The rearrangement links TRBV5-1 to TRBJ1-5. The CDR3 sequence is 14 residues long. Germline V gene data show CDR1 as SGHRS and CDR2 as YFSETQ. CDR3: CASSLAGSNQPQHF.

The genes are TRBV2 and TRBJ1-1; the TRBD1 assignment by TCRdb is unverifiable without DNA. Germline assignment: CDR1 SNHLY and CDR2 FYNNEI. The CDR3 totals 14 residues. CDR3 protein: CASSEGGRGTEAFF.

The CDR3 is CASSTHPNSANSYEQYF. V usage is TRBV5-1 and J usage is TRBJ2-7; checking the TCRdb D call of TRBD2 is not possible without DNA. The CDR3 has 17 residues. Germline lookup yields CDR1 SGHRS and CDR2 YFSETQ.

The chain has TRBV7-3 and TRBJ2-1; lacking DNA, the TRBD2 call made by TCRdb goes unchecked. CDR3 size: 16 residues. The germline V gene has CDR1 SGHTA and CDR2 FQGTGA. The CDR3 region is CASSEGSGGLYNEQFF.

The chain carries TRBV19 and TRBJ2-2; TCRdb's D call, TRBD1, is unchecked because there is no DNA. Germline V gene sequence: CDR1 LNHDA, CDR2 SQIVND (reference sequence). The CDR3 spans 16 residues. CDR3: CASRQGAGANTGELFF.

This chain uses TRBV6-5 with TRBJ2-7. This CDR3 has 12 amino acids. Germline V gene data show CDR1 as MNHEY and CDR2 as SVGAGI. CDR3 protein: CASSLRLGEQYF.

The chain is built from TRBV3-1 and TRBJ2-5; as DNA is missing, the TRBD2 call by TCRdb cannot be tested. CDR1 and CDR2 (germline): LGHDT, YNNKEL (reference sequence). The CDR3 sequence is 15 residues long. The CDR3 sequence: CASSLRRTSGRTQYF.

The chain uses TRBV7-2 and TRBJ2-1; the TCRdb D gene call, TRBD2, has no DNA to confirm it. The CDR3 extends over 16 amino acids. Germline CDR1 SGHTA, CDR2 FQGNSA. The CDR3 sequence: CASSLARETSAIGQFF.

CDR3 amino acids: CASSVQVNTEAFF. The J gene is TRBJ1-1, the V gene TRBV9. The CDR3 is made up of 13 amino acids. Germline V lookup: CDR1 SGDLS, CDR2 YYNGEE. The full variable domain, its missing parts supplied by reference TRBV9 and TRBJ1-1, is DSGVTQTPKHLITATGQRVTLRCSPRSGDLSVYWYQQSLDQGLQFLIQYYNGEERAKGNILERFSAQQFPDLHSELNLSSLELGDSALYFCASSVQVNTEAFFGQGTRLTVV.

The J gene is TRBJ2-3, the V gene TRBV7-3. Germline V gene lookup returns CDR1 SGHTA and CDR2 FQGTGA. The CDR3 contains 15 residues. CDR3 region: CASSLVRASTDTQYF.

The chain is built from TRBV18 and TRBJ2-3. CDR3 size: 15 residues. Looked up from germline, CDR1 is KGHSH and CDR2 is LQKENI. This CDR3 reads CASSPKRQGTDTQYF.